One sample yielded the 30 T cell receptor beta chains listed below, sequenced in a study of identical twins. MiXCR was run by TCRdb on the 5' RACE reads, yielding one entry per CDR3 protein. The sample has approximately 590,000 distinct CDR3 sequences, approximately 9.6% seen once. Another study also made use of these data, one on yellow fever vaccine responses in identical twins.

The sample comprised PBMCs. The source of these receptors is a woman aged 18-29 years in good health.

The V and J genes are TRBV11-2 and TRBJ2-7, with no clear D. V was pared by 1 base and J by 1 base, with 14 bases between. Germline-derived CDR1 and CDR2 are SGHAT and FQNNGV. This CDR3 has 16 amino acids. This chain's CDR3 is CASSLGGLARSYEQYF. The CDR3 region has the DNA TGTGCCAGCAGCTTAGGAGGTCTGGCCCGATCCTACGAGCAGTACTTC.

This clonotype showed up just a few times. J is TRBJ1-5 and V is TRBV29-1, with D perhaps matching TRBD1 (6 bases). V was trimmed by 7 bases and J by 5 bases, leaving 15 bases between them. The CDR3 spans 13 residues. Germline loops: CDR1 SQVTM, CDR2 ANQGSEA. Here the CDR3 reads CSATQGRDQPQHF. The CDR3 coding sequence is TGCAGCGCCACGCAGGGGCGGGATCAGCCCCAGCATTTT.

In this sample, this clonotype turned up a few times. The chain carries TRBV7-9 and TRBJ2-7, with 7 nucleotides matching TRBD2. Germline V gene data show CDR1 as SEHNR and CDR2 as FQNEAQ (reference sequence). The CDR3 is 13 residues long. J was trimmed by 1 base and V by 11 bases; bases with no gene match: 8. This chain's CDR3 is CALGRVGSYEQYF. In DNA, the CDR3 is TGTGCCCTGGGGAGGGTGGGGTCCTACGAGCAGTACTTC.

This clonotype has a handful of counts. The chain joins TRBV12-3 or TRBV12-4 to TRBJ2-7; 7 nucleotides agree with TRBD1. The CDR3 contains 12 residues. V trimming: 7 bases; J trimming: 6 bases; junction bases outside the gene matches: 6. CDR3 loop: CASKSTGIEQYF. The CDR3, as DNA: TGTGCCAGCAAATCGACAGGGATCGAGCAGTACTTC.

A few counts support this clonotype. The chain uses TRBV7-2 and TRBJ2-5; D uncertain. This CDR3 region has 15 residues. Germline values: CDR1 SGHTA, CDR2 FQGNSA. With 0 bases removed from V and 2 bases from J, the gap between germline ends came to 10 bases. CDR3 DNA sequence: TGTGCCAGCAGCTTAGCAGGGTTTAAGCAAGAGACCCAGTACTTC. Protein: CASSLAGFKQETQYF.

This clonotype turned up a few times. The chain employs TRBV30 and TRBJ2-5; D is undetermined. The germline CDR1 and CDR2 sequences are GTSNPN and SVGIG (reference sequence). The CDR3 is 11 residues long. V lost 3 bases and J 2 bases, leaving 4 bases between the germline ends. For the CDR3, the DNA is TGTGCCTGGAGAACACAAGAGACCCAGTACTTC. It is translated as CAWRTQETQYF.

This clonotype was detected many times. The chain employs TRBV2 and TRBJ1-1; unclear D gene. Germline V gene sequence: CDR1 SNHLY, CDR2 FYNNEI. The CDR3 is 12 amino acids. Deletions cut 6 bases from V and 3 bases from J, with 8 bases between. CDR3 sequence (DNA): TGTGCCAGCAGCGACTTTGACACTGAAGCTTTCTTT. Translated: CASSDFDTEAFF.

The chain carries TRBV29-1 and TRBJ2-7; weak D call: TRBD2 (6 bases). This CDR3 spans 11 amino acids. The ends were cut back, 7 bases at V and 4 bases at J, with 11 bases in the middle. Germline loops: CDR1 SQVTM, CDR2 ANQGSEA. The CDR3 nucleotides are TGCAGCGGGGGTAGCGGATACGAGCAGTACTTC. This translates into CSGGSGYEQYF.

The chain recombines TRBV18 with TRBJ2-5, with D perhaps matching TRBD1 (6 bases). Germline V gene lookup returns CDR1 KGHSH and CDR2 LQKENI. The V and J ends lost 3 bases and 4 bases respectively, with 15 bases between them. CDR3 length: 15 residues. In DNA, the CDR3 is TGTGCCAGCTCACCCCCCGGGTTACAGGGAGAGACCCAGTACTTC. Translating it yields CASSPPGLQGETQYF.

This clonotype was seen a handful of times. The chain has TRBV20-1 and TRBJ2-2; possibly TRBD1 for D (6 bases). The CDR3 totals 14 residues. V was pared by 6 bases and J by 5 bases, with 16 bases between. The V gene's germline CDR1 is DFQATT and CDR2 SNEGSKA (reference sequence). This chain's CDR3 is CSAPYRVETGELFF. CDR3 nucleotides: TGCAGTGCCCCCTACAGGGTTGAGACCGGGGAGCTGTTTTTT.

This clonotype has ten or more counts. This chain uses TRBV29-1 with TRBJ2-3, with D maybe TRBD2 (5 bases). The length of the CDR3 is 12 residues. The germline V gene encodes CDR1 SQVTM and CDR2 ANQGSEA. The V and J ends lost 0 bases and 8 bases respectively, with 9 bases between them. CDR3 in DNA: TGCAGCGTTGAAGAGGTGGGGAGTACGCAGTATTTT. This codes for CSVEEVGSTQYF.

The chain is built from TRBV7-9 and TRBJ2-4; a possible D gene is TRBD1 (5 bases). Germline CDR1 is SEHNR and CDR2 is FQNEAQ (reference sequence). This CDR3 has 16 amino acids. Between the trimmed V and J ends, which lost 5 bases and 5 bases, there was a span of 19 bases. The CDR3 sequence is CASSPRAGKEQNIQYF. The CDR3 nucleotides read TGTGCCAGCAGCCCCCGAGCAGGGAAGGAGCAAAACATTCAGTACTTC. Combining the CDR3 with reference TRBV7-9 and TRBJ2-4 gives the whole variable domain DTGVSQNPRHKITKRGQNVTFRCDPISEHNRLYWYRQTLGQGPEFLTYFQNEAQLEKSRLLSDRFSAERPKGSFSTLEIQRTEQGDSAMYLCASSPRAGKEQNIQYFGAGTRLSVL.

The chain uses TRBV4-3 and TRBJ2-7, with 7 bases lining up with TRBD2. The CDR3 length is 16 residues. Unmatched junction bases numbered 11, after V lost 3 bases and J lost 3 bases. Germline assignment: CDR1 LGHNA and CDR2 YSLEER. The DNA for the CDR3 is TGCGCCAGCAGCCAGTCCTCGGGCGGGAGACACTACGAGCAGTACTTC. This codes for CASSQSSGGRHYEQYF.

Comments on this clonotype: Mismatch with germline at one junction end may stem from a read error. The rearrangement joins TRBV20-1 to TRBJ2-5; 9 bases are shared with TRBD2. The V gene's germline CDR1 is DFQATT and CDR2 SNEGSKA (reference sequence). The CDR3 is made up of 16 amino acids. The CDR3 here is CCARSGRVTYQETQYF. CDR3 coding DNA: TGCTGTGCCCGTAGCGGGAGAGTCACTTACCAAGAGACCCAGTACTTC.

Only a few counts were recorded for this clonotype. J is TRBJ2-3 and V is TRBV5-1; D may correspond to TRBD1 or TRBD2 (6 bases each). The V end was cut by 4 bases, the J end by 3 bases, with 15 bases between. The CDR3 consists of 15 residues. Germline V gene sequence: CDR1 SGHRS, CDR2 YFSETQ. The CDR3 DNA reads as TGCGCCAGCAGCCCCGGTTGGGGGGCGACAGATACGCAGTATTTT. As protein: CASSPGWGATDTQYF.

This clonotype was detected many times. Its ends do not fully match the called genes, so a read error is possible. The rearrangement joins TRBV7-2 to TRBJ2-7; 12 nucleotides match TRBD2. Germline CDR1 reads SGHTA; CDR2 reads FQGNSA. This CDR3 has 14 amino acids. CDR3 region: CASSLGLAGGEQYF. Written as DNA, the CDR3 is TGCGCCAGCAGCTTGGGACTAGCGGGCGGAGAGCAGTACTTC.

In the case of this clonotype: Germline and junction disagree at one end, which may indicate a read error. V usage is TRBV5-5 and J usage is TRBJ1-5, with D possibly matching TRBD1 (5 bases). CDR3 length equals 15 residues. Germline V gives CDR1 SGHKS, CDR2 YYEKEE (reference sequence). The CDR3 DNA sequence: TGTGCCAGCACCTTGGGTCAGGGTGGCAATCAGCCCCAGCATTTT. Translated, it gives CASTLGQGGNQPQHF. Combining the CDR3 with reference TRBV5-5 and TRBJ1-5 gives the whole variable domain DAGVTQSPTHLIKTRGQQVTLRCSPISGHKSVSWYQQVLGQGPQFIFQYYEKEERGRGNFPDRFSARQFPNYSSELNVNALLLGDSALYLCASTLGQGGNQPQHFGDGTRLSIL.

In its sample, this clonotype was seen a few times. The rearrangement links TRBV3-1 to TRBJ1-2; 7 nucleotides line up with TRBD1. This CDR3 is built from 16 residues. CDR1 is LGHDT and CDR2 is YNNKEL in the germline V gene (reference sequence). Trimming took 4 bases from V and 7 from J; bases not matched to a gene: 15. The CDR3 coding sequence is TGTGCCAGCAGCCGTGCGGCAGAACAGGGGATTTCTGGCTACACCTTC. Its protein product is CASSRAAEQGISGYTF.

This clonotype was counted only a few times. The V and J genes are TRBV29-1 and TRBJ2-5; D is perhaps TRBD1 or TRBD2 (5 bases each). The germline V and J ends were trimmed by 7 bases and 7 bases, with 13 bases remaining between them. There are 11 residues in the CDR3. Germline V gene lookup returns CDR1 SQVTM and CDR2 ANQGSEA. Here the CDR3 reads CSGEGTGTQYF. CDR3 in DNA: TGCAGCGGTGAGGGGACGGGGACCCAGTACTTC.

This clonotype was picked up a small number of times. The CDR3 is CASSSTPGQGLYNEQFF. CDR3 bases: TGTGCCAGCTCCTCAACTCCGGGACAGGGTTTATACAATGAGCAGTTCTTC. The chain links TRBV18 to TRBJ2-1; 9 positions agree with TRBD1. Germline lookup yields CDR1 KGHSH and CDR2 LQKENI. There are 17 residues in the CDR3. Trimming cost V 6 bases and J 4 bases; bases outside gene matches: 13.

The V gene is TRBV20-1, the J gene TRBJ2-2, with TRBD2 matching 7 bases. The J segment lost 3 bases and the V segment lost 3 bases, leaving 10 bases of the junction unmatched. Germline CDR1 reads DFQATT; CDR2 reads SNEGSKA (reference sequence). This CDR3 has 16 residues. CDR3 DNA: TGCAGTGCTAGCACGGGGCTAGCGGAACACACCGGGGAGCTGTTTTTT. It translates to CSASTGLAEHTGELFF.

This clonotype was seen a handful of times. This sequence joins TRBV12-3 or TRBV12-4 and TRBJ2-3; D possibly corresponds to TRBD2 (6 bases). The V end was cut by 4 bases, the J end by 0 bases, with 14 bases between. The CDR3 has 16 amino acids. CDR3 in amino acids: CASSSPSDYSTDTQYF. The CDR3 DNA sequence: TGTGCCAGCAGTTCACCTTCGGACTACAGCACAGATACGCAGTATTTT.

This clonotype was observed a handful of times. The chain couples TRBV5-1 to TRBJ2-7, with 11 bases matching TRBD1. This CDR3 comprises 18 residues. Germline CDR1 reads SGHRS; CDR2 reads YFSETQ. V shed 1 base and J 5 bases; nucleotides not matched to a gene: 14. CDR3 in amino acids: CASSLPRSPGQGGDEQYF. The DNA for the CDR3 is TGCGCCAGCAGCTTGCCAAGGTCGCCGGGACAGGGGGGCGACGAGCAGTACTTC.

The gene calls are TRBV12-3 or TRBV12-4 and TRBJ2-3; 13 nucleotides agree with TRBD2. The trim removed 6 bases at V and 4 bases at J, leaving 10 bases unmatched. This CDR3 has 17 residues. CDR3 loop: CASRSTTSGRMSDTQYF. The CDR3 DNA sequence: TGTGCCAGCAGATCCACGACTAGCGGGAGGATGTCAGATACGCAGTATTTT.

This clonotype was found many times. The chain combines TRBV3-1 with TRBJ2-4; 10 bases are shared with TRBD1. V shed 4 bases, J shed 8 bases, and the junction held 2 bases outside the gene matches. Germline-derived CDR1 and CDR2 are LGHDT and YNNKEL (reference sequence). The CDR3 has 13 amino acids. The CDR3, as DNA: TGTGCCAGCAGCCGGGACAGGGGAGACATTCAGTACTTC. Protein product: CASSRDRGDIQYF.

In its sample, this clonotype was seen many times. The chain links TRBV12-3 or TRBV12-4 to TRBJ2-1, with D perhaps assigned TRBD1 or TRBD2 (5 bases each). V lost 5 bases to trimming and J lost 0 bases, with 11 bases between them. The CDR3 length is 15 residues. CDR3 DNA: TGTGCCAGCAGTCGGGGACGCGGCTCCTACAATGAGCAGTTCTTC. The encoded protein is CASSRGRGSYNEQFF.

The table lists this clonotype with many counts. The CDR3 bases are TGTGCCAGCAGCTTAAACCAACTGGGAGAGACCCAGTACTTC. Residues: CASSLNQLGETQYF. V gene TRBV7-8 combines with J gene TRBJ2-5, with D hard to call. Between the trimmed V and J ends, which lost 2 bases and 4 bases, there was a span of 11 bases. This CDR3 has 14 amino acids. CDR1 SGHVS and CDR2 FQNEAQ come from the germline V gene.

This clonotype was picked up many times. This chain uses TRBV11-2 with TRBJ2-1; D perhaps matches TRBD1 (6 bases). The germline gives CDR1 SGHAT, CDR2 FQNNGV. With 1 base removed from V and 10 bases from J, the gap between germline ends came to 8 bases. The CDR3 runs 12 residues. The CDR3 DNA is TGTGCCAGCAGCTTAGTTAGGGGGGAGCAGTTCTTC. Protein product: CASSLVRGEQFF. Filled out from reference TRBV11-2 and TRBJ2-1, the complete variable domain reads EAGVAQSPRYKIIEKRQSVAFWCNPISGHATLYWYQQILGQGPKLLIQFQNNGVVDDSQLPKDRFSAERLKGVDSTLKIQPAKLEDSAVYLCASSLVRGEQFFGPGTRLTVL.

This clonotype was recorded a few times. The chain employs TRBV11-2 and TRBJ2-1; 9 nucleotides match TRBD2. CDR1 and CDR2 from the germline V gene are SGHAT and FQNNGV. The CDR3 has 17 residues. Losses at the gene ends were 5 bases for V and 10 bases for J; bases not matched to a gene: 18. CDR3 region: CASSQAGGRILAGEQFF. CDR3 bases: TGTGCCAGCAGCCAAGCGGGAGGTAGGATCCTCGCGGGGGAGCAGTTCTTC. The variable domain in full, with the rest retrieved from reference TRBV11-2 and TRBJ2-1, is EAGVAQSPRYKIIEKRQSVAFWCNPISGHATLYWYQQILGQGPKLLIQFQNNGVVDDSQLPKDRFSAERLKGVDSTLKIQPAKLEDSAVYLCASSQAGGRILAGEQFFGPGTRLTVL.

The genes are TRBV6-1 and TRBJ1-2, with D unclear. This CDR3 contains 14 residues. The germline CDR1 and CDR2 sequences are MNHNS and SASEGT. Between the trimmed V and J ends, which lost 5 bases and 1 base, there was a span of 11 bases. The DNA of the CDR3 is TGTGCCAGCAGTATGGACGGCCTTAACTATGGCTACACCTTC. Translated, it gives CASSMDGLNYGYTF.